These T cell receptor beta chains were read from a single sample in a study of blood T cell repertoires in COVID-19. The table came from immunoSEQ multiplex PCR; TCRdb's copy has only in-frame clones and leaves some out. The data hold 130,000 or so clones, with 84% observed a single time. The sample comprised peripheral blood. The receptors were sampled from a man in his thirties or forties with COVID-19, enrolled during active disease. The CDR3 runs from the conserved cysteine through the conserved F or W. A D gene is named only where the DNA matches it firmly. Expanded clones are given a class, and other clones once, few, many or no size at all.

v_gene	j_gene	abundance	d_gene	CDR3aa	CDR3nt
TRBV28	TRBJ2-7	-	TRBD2	CASSKTSGSRHEQYF	TGTGCCAGCAGCAAGACTAGCGGGAGTCGACACGAGCAGTACTTC
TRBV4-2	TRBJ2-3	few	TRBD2	CASSQVRAGGPSTDTQYF	TGTGCCAGCAGCCAAGTTAGAGCGGGAGGGCCCTCAACAGATACGCAGTATTTT
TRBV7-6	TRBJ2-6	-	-	CASSTLISSGANVLTF	TGTGCCAGCAGCACCCTCATTAGTTCTGGGGCCAACGTCCTGACTTTC
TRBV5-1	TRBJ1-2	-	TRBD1	CASSPDRGFGYTF	TGCGCCAGCAGCCCGGACAGGGGGTTTGGCTACACCTTC
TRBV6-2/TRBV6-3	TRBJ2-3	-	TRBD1	CASSSLPRTGHTDTQYF	TGTGCCAGCAGCTCACTACCACGGACAGGGCACACAGATACGCAGTATTTT
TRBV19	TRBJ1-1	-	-	CASSPEENTEAFF	TGTGCCAGTAGTCCCGAGGAGAACACTGAAGCTTTCTTT
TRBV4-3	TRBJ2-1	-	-	CASSQEFGDYNEQFF	TGCGCCAGCAGCCAAGAATTCGGGGACTACAATGAGCAGTTCTTC
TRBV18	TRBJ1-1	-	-	CASSPAAGGTEAFF	TGTGCCAGCTCACCGGCGGCGGGGGGCACTGAAGCTTTCTTT
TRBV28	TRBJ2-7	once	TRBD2	CASSPPSGGAYEQYF	TGTGCCAGCAGTCCCCCCAGCGGGGGAGCCTACGAGCAGTACTTC
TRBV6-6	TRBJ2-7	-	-	CASGTSSYEQYF	TGTGCCAGCGGAACTAGCAGCTACGAGCAGTACTTC
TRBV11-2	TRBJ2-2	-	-	CASSVLENTGELFF	TGTGCCAGCAGCGTACTAGAGAACACCGGGGAGCTGTTTTTT
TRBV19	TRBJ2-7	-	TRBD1	CASSVGTGTHEQYF	TGTGCCAGTAGTGTCGGGACAGGGACTCACGAGCAGTACTTC
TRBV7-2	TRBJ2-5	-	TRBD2	CASSLGLARETQYF	TGTGCCAGCAGCTTGGGACTAGCTCGAGAGACCCAGTACTTC
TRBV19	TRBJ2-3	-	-	CASSMVRESTDTQYF	TGTGCCAGTAGTATGGTTCGGGAGAGCACAGATACGCAGTATTTT
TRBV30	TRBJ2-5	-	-	CAWSITGSGQETQYF	TGTGCCTGGAGTATCACAGGGTCGGGCCAAGAGACCCAGTACTTC
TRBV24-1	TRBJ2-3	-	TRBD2	CATSGGRISTDTQYF	TGTGCCACCAGTGGCGGGAGAATTAGCACAGATACGCAGTATTTT
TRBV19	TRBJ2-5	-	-	CASSTGFGETQYF	TGTGCCAGTAGTACAGGGTTTGGCGAGACCCAGTACTTC
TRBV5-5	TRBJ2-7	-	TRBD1	CASSHWDSSYEQYF	TGTGCCAGCAGCCATTGGGACAGCTCCTACGAGCAGTACTTC
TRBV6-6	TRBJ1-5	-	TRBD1	CASSPSGQAGYSNQPQHF	TGTGCCAGCAGTCCCTCCGGACAGGCCGGATATAGCAATCAGCCCCAGCATTTT
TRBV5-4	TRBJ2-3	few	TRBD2	CASSLPGLAGTDTQYF	TGTGCCAGCAGCCTCCCGGGACTAGCTGGGACAGATACGCAGTATTTT
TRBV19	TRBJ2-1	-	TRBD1	CASNGQGYNEQFF	TGTGCCAGCAACGGACAGGGATACAATGAGCAGTTCTTC
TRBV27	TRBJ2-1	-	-	CASSPGSEQFF	TGTGCCAGCAGTCCGGGTAGTGAGCAGTTCTTC
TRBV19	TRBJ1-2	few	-	CASSARDGRRYTF	TGTGCCAGTAGTGCCCGGGACGGGAGACGCTACACCTTC
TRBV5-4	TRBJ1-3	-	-	CASSLGPRGGNTIYF	TGTGCCAGCAGCTTGGGTCCCCGGGGTGGAAACACCATATATTTT
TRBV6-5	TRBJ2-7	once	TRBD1	CASSWGHPRGYEQYF	TGTGCCAGCAGTTGGGGACACCCCAGGGGGTACGAGCAGTACTTC
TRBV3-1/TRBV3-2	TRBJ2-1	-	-	CASSDGGRIYNEQFF	TGTGCCAGCAGCGATGGTGGGAGGATCTACAATGAGCAGTTCTTC
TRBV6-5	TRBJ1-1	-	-	CATSRGDGLKTEAFF	TGTGCCACCTCCCGAGGAGACGGCTTAAAGACTGAAGCTTTCTTT
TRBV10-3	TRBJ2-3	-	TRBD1	CAISEMGATGDLTDTQYF	TGTGCCATCAGTGAGATGGGCGCGACAGGGGATCTCACAGATACGCAGTATTTT
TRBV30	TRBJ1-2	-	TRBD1	CAWSQTGVGYGYTF	TGTGCCTGGAGTCAAACAGGGGTCGGGTATGGCTACACCTTC
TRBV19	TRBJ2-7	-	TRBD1	CASSSPGTGSEQYF	TGTGCCAGTAGTTCCCCCGGGACAGGGAGCGAGCAGTACTTC
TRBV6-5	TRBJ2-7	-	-	CVSCLGQSSYEQYF	TGTGTCTCTTGCCTGGGGCAGAGCTCCTACGAGCAGTACTTC
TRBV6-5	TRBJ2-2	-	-	CASSWGQNTGELFF	TGTGCCAGCAGTTGGGGACAAAACACCGGGGAGCTGTTTTTT
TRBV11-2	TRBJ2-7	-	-	CASSLELAQSIPYEQYF	TGTGCCAGCAGCTTAGAGCTAGCTCAATCTATCCCCTACGAGCAGTACTTC
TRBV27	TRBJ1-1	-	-	CASSFDRGPEAFF	TGTGCCAGCAGTTTTGACAGAGGACCTGAAGCTTTCTTT
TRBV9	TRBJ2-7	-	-	CASSVSSGTYEQYF	TGTGCCAGCAGCGTTTCCAGCGGAACCTACGAGCAGTACTTC
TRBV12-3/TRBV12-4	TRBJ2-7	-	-	CASRRGNEQYF	TGTGCCAGCAGGCGAGGGAACGAGCAGTACTTC
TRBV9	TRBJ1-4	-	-	CASSIGGISNEKLFF	TGTGCCAGCAGCATCGGGGGGATCAGCAATGAAAAACTGTTTTTT
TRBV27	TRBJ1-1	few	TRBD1	CASWTGEPNRAFF	TGTGCCAGCTGGACAGGGGAACCCAATCGTGCTTTCTTT